This T cell receptor (beta chain) was obtained from a study of T-cell memory formation after mild COVID-19. This CDR3 region has 14 residues. The V gene lost 0 bases and the J gene lost 5 bases, with 8 bases spanning the gap. The V gene's germline CDR1 is MNHEY and CDR2 SVGAGI. TCRdb reanalysed the 5' RACE reads using MiXCR and keeps one entry per CDR3 protein. The table includes fewer than 650,000 distinct CDR3 sequences, less than 25% detected once. The rearrangement links TRBV6-5 to TRBJ2-1; weak D call: TRBD1 (6 bases). The source is an adult woman who had mild COVID-19 (a few samples of this study predate the infection). Cell type and time point are not known. The sequencing input was PBMCs or a T cell subset sorted from them (not recorded which). In DNA, the CDR3 is TGTGCCAGCAGTTACTCGACAGGCAACAATGAGCAGTTCTTC. It translates to CASSYSTGNNEQFF.